The clone carrying this TCR beta chain has at least ten counts. The sample belongs to a study of T-cell reconstitution after alpha-beta-depleted transplantation in children. TCRbeta library preparation incorporated unique molecular identifiers. TCRdb recomputed calls from the PCR reads with MiXCR, one row per CDR3 protein. The table records around 64,000 distinct CDR3 sequences, 11% of them present only once. The TCR was taken from a boy younger than 18 with acute myeloid leukemia, due to receive a stem cell transplant. The source material was PBMCs, sampled before TCRalphabeta/CD19-depleted stem cell transplant.

In DNA form, the CDR3 reads TGTGCCAGCAGCTTGACGGCGGGAGCCGTTAATGAGCAGTTCTTC. This gives the protein CASSLTAGAVNEQFF. The V and J genes are TRBV7-8 and TRBJ2-1, with 7 bases fitting TRBD2. Germline-derived CDR1 and CDR2 are SGHVS and FQNEAQ. This CDR3 comprises 15 residues. V trimming: 3 bases; J trimming: 7 bases; junction bases outside the gene matches: 9.